These T cell receptor beta chains were read from a single sample in a study of blood T cell repertoires in COVID-19. Clones were sequenced by immunoSEQ multiplex PCR, and TCRdb holds only the in-frame ones, with some missing. The sample shows 150,000 or so clones, 92% of them seen only once. What was sequenced was peripheral blood. These receptors originate from a man aged 25-45 years with COVID-19, enrolled during active disease. Both conserved end residues are part of each CDR3. The order of the fields is D gene, J gene, V gene, CDR3 protein. A D gene is named only where the DNA matches it firmly.

d_gene: NA; j_gene: TRBJ2-2; v_gene: TRBV4-3; CDR3aa: CASSQEEPSRLNTGELFF
d_gene: TRBD2; j_gene: TRBJ2-2; v_gene: TRBV28; CDR3aa: CASSSISGLAVTQPGELFF
d_gene: TRBD1; j_gene: TRBJ1-4; v_gene: TRBV28; CDR3aa: CASTRGGPEEKLFF
d_gene: NA; j_gene: TRBJ1-2; v_gene: TRBV2; CDR3aa: CASSSGSYSGYTF
d_gene: NA; j_gene: TRBJ1-5; v_gene: TRBV19; CDR3aa: CASSIDGGDGNQPQHF
d_gene: TRBD2; j_gene: TRBJ2-3; v_gene: TRBV5-1; CDR3aa: CASTIAGEKDTQYF
d_gene: TRBD1; j_gene: TRBJ2-1; v_gene: TRBV7-2; CDR3aa: CASSFPGTGLYNEQFF
d_gene: TRBD1; j_gene: TRBJ1-6; v_gene: TRBV19; CDR3aa: CASSRTDRGDISPLHF
d_gene: TRBD1; j_gene: TRBJ1-2; v_gene: TRBV19; CDR3aa: CASSPDRGGGYTF
d_gene: NA; j_gene: TRBJ1-6; v_gene: TRBV10-3; CDR3aa: CAISESSSPLHF
d_gene: NA; j_gene: TRBJ1-6; v_gene: TRBV27; CDR3aa: CASSLEDNSPLHF
d_gene: NA; j_gene: TRBJ1-2; v_gene: TRBV6-2/TRBV6-3; CDR3aa: CASSPDRAYGYTF
d_gene: NA; j_gene: TRBJ2-1; v_gene: TRBV6-5; CDR3aa: CASTPGGGAHEQFF
d_gene: TRBD2; j_gene: TRBJ2-1; v_gene: TRBV6-2/TRBV6-3; CDR3aa: CASRPSGTSRNEQFF
d_gene: TRBD1; j_gene: TRBJ1-2; v_gene: TRBV6-2/TRBV6-3; CDR3aa: CASSAGGLDGYTF
d_gene: NA; j_gene: TRBJ2-7; v_gene: TRBV7-9; CDR3aa: CASSQDYGIQGQYF
d_gene: NA; j_gene: TRBJ2-6; v_gene: TRBV28; CDR3aa: CASGTPSSGANVLTF
d_gene: TRBD2; j_gene: TRBJ2-3; v_gene: TRBV5-1; CDR3aa: CASSPGLAGGQDTQYF
d_gene: NA; j_gene: TRBJ1-2; v_gene: TRBV4-3; CDR3aa: CASSQDRSGQYPYGYTF
d_gene: NA; j_gene: TRBJ2-5; v_gene: TRBV29-1; CDR3aa: CSVDTGRETQYF
d_gene: TRBD1; j_gene: TRBJ2-6; v_gene: TRBV27; CDR3aa: CASSRWTGGSAGANVLTF
d_gene: NA; j_gene: TRBJ2-7; v_gene: TRBV27; CDR3aa: CASKLQGIAYEQYF
d_gene: NA; j_gene: TRBJ1-1; v_gene: TRBV19; CDR3aa: CASSRREENTEAFF
d_gene: NA; j_gene: TRBJ2-5; v_gene: TRBV7-8; CDR3aa: CASSLADTPETQYF
d_gene: NA; j_gene: TRBJ1-5; v_gene: TRBV9; CDR3aa: CASSGPDRIQHF
d_gene: TRBD2; j_gene: TRBJ2-1; v_gene: TRBV9; CDR3aa: CASSEGLAVGEQFF
d_gene: NA; j_gene: TRBJ1-4; v_gene: TRBV5-5; CDR3aa: CASSLGTGGEKLFF
d_gene: NA; j_gene: TRBJ1-1; v_gene: TRBV28; CDR3aa: CASSPPGMNTEAFF
d_gene: NA; j_gene: TRBJ2-7; v_gene: TRBV2; CDR3aa: CASSGRTKLLSTYEQYF
d_gene: TRBD1; j_gene: TRBJ2-7; v_gene: TRBV24-1; CDR3aa: CATSDFRQGALNCSYEQYF